The 21 T cell receptor beta chains below were found in one sample sequenced in a study of shared clonotypes between healthy human individuals. Profiling relied on immunoSEQ multiplex PCR, and the TCRdb table lists in-frame clones only, not all of them. The profile covers millions of clones, with around nine tenths appearing a single time and roughly 0.13% taken by the ten largest. Specimen: naive CD4+ T cells sorted from blood. The subset is: CD45RA+ positively selected. These receptors all come from a man younger than 35 in good health.

The chain combines TRBV5-1 with TRBJ2-7; no clear D. Trimming left V 0 bases short and J 7 bases short, with 11 bases between. The CDR3 totals 13 residues. Germline V CDR1 and CDR2: SGHRS, YFSETQ. This CDR3 is CASSLVGELEQYF. For the CDR3, the DNA is TGCGCCAGCAGCTTGGTTGGGGAACTGGAGCAGTACTTC.

J is TRBJ2-4 and V is TRBV11-2, with 9 bases aligning to TRBD2. The V segment lost 8 bases and the J segment 0 bases; nucleotides outside the gene matches: 14. Per germline, CDR1 SGHAT and CDR2 FQNNGV. This CDR3 is 18 amino acids long. CDR3 nucleotides: TGTGCCAGCTCCTCAGCCCTGACTAGCGGCTCAGCCAAAAACATTCAGTACTTC. Its protein product is CASSSALTSGSAKNIQYF.

The chain joins TRBV28 to TRBJ1-1; D may be TRBD1 (6 bases). V was shortened by 0 bases and J by 1 base, with 6 bases between the two germline ends. Germline V gene data show CDR1 as MDHEN and CDR2 as SYDVKM. The CDR3 is made up of 14 amino acids. Here the CDR3 DNA reads TGTGCCAGCAGTTTATGGGGACAGAACACTGAAGCTTTCTTT. Translated: CASSLWGQNTEAFF.

To note about this clone: The identical CDR3 is also encoded by other nucleotide sequences in the sample. The chain carries TRBV11-2 and TRBJ2-7; no clear D. Trimming removed 3 bases from V and 3 bases from J, with 6 bases in between. Germline V gene data show CDR1 as SGHAT and CDR2 as FQNNGV. The CDR3 is 12 amino acids. CDR3 bases: TGTGCCAGCAGCTTGGACGGCTACGAGCAGTACTTC. It codes for CASSLDGYEQYF.

The genes are TRBV5-1 and TRBJ1-1, with 10 bases fitting TRBD1. CDR3 length: 16 amino acids. J gave up 5 bases and V 4 bases, and 11 bases lay outside the gene matches. Germline V gene sequence: CDR1 SGHRS, CDR2 YFSETQ. The CDR3 sequence is CASSRGTGEKKTEAFF. The DNA of the CDR3 is TGCGCCAGCAGCCGCGGGACAGGGGAAAAGAAGACTGAAGCTTTCTTT.

The chain uses TRBV14 and TRBJ2-5; D gene uncertain. Trimming removed 1 base at V and 7 bases at J, with 4 bases between. The CDR3 contains 11 residues. CDR1 SGHDN and CDR2 FVKESK come from the germline V gene. CDR3 bases: TGTGCCAGCAGCCAAGGGGGGACCCAGTACTTC. Amino acid sequence: CASSQGGTQYF.

For this clone: Other nucleotide sequences in the sample specify the same CDR3. The CDR3 nucleotides read TGTGCCAGCAGCCCGGGGACTAGCTACGAGCAGTACTTC. This codes for CASSPGTSYEQYF. The chain recombines TRBV7-2 with TRBJ2-7; TRBD2 aligns across 8 bases. CDR3 length: 13 residues. V trimming: 5 bases; J trimming: 3 bases; junction bases outside the gene matches: 3. Per germline, CDR1 SGHTA and CDR2 FQGNSA.

CDR3 DNA sequence: TGTGCCAGCAGTTCCTCGACAGATTTTTTCTCTGGAAACACCATATATTTT. It encodes CASSSSTDFFSGNTIYF. The genes are TRBV28 and TRBJ1-3; tentative D call: TRBD1 (5 bases). The V end lost 4 bases, the J end lost 0 bases, and 16 bases lay between the germline ends. CDR1 is MDHEN, CDR2 SYDVKM, per germline. The CDR3 is made up of 17 amino acids.

The chain joins TRBV6-5 to TRBJ2-2; 7 bases match TRBD1. V was pared by 6 bases and J by 4 bases, with 8 bases of the junction left unmatched. The length of the CDR3 is 15 residues. Germline CDR1 reads MNHEY; CDR2 reads SVGAGI. CDR3 in DNA: TGTGCCAGCAGGGGGGACAGAATTCGCACCGGGGAGCTGTTTTTT. It codes for CASRGDRIRTGELFF.

The J gene is TRBJ2-1, the V gene TRBV5-1; 7 bases fit TRBD1. V lost 2 bases, J lost 9 bases, and 14 bases stayed unmatched. The CDR3 runs 16 residues. In germline, CDR1 is SGHRS, CDR2 YFSETQ. CDR3 loop: CASSLGYRGRNTEQFF. CDR3 sequence (DNA): TGCGCCAGCAGCTTAGGGTACAGGGGAAGGAACACTGAGCAGTTCTTC.

This chain joins TRBV28 and TRBJ1-3; 7 bases match TRBD1. Germline V gives CDR1 MDHEN, CDR2 SYDVKM. Germline trimming cut 9 bases from V and 7 bases from J; bases unmatched to any gene: 9. CDR3 length: 13 residues. CDR3: CASQDRPANTIYF. CDR3 DNA sequence: TGTGCCAGTCAGGACAGGCCGGCTAACACCATATATTTT. The whole variable domain, remainder taken from reference TRBV28 and TRBJ1-3, is DVKVTQSSRYLVKRTGEKVFLECVQDMDHENMFWYRQDPGLGLRLIYFSYDVKMKEKGDIPEGYSVSREKKERFSLILESASTNQTSMYLCASQDRPANTIYFGEGSWLTVV.

The chain links TRBV18 to TRBJ1-4; 10 nucleotides match TRBD1. CDR3 length: 15 residues. With 2 bases clipped from V and 5 bases from J, the junction kept 2 bases outside the gene matches. CDR1 is KGHSH and CDR2 is LQKENI in the germline V gene. The CDR3 DNA reads as TGTGCCAGCTCACCAGAGACAGGGGGCAATGAAAAACTGTTTTTT. Translating it yields CASSPETGGNEKLFF. The whole variable domain, remainder taken from reference TRBV18 and TRBJ1-4, is NAGVMQNPRHLVRRRGQEARLRCSPMKGHSHVYWYRQLPEEGLKFMVYLQKENIIDESGMPKERFSAEFPKEGPSILRIQQVVRGDSAAYFCASSPETGGNEKLFFGSGTQLSVL.

The chain recombines TRBV6-6 with TRBJ2-1; no definite D call. V was pared by 7 bases and J by 6 bases, with 10 bases between. Germline V gives CDR1 MNHNY, CDR2 SVGAGI (reference sequence). The CDR3 length is 12 residues. The CDR3 reads CASISRSNEQFF. The DNA for the CDR3 is TGTGCCAGCATAAGCCGGAGCAATGAGCAGTTCTTC.

This clone was counted between two and nine times. The same CDR3 can be traced to other DNA sequences in this sample. The rearrangement joins TRBV10-1 to TRBJ1-1; the D is unclear. The CDR3 sequence is 13 residues long. The germline gives CDR1 WNHNN, CDR2 SYGVQD (reference sequence). V was cut by 2 bases and J by 1 base, with 5 bases left in between. The CDR3 DNA follows: TGCGCCAGCAGTGAGAAGGGGAACACTGAAGCTTTCTTT. Translated: CASSEKGNTEAFF.

V usage is TRBV6-1 and J usage is TRBJ2-2, with a possible D match to TRBD2 (5 bases). The CDR3 extends over 15 amino acids. Germline loops: CDR1 MNHNS, CDR2 SASEGT. With 6 bases removed from V and 0 bases from J, the gap between germline ends came to 11 bases. The CDR3 loop is CASRATLANTGELFF. CDR3 sequence (DNA): TGTGCCAGCAGGGCCACACTAGCGAACACCGGGGAGCTGTTTTTT.

V usage is TRBV19 and J usage is TRBJ2-7, with 11 bases fitting TRBD1. The V gene end was trimmed by 5 bases and the J gene end by 1 base; junction bases not matched to a gene: 7. Germline V gene lookup returns CDR1 LNHDA and CDR2 SQIVND (reference sequence). The CDR3 is made up of 16 amino acids. The CDR3 loop is CASSLAGTGGSYEQYF. The CDR3 region has the DNA TGTGCCAGTAGTCTTGCCGGGACAGGGGGATCCTACGAGCAGTACTTC.

The chain combines TRBV19 with TRBJ1-1, with unresolved D. Deletions cut 2 bases from V and 0 bases from J, with 7 bases between. Germline values: CDR1 LNHDA, CDR2 SQIVND (reference sequence). The length of the CDR3 is 14 residues. The CDR3 here is CASSIRQMNTEAFF. The CDR3 region has the DNA TGTGCCAGTAGTATACGGCAGATGAACACTGAAGCTTTCTTT. Using reference TRBV19 and TRBJ1-1 for the parts outside the CDR3, the full variable domain is DGGITQSPKYLFRKEGQNVTLSCEQNLNHDAMYWYRQDPGQGLRLIYYSQIVNDFQKGDIAEGYSVSREKKESFPLTVTSAQKNPTAFYLCASSIRQMNTEAFFGQGTRLTVV.

Note on this clone: At the DNA level, this CDR3 is encoded by other sequences in the same sample as well. This CDR3 reads CASSRDRGPYEQYF. CDR3 DNA sequence: TGTGCCAGCAGCCGGGACAGGGGTCCCTACGAGCAGTACTTC. The V gene is TRBV7-9, the J gene TRBJ2-7; the match to TRBD1 covers 10 bases. Germline assignment: CDR1 SEHNR and CDR2 FQNEAQ (reference sequence). The CDR3 covers 14 residues. Trimming took 5 bases from V and 2 from J; bases not matched to a gene: 3.

This chain uses TRBV19 with TRBJ2-6; possibly TRBD1 for D (6 bases). The CDR3 has 17 residues. CDR1 is LNHDA and CDR2 is SQIVND in the germline V gene (reference sequence). V lost 3 bases to trimming and J lost 1 base, with 13 bases between them. The chain's CDR3 is CASSILVTGSGANVLTF. For the CDR3, the DNA is TGTGCCAGTAGTATCCTCGTGACAGGATCTGGGGCCAACGTCCTGACTTTC.

This chain links TRBV15 with TRBJ1-6; 8 positions match TRBD1. The V gene end was trimmed by 3 bases and the J gene end by 7 bases; junction bases not matched to a gene: 8. Germline V gene lookup returns CDR1 LNHNV and CDR2 YYDKDF (reference sequence). The CDR3 is made up of 16 amino acids. The CDR3 protein is CATSRTQYRGNSPLHF. CDR3 nucleotides: TGTGCCACCAGCAGGACTCAGTACAGGGGGAATTCACCCCTCCACTTT.

This clone was detected only once. The chain links TRBV5-4 to TRBJ1-2; possible D gene TRBD1, 6 bases. Trimming took off 0 bases at V and 3 bases at J, with 12 bases between the two ends. Germline V lookup: CDR1 SGHNT, CDR2 YYREEE (reference sequence). This CDR3 is 15 amino acids long. The CDR3 here is CASSLGGRTDYGYTF. CDR3 sequence (DNA): TGTGCCAGCAGCTTGGGGGGGCGCACCGACTATGGCTACACCTTC. The full variable domain, rest sourced from reference TRBV5-4 and TRBJ1-2, is ETGVTQSPTHLIKTRGQQVTLRCSSQSGHNTVSWYQQALGQGPQFIFQYYREEENGRGNFPPRFSGLQFPNYSSELNVNALELDDSALYLCASSLGGRTDYGYTFGSGTRLTVV.